A single sample is the source of the 8 T cell receptor beta chains below, sequenced in a study of cytomegalovirus exposure and HLA in healthy donors. The PCR had 60 Vbeta and 13 Jbeta primers. Method: immunoSEQ multiplex PCR; TCRdb's copy keeps in-frame clones and lacks some. The sample records more than 95,000 clones, over 70% being singletons. The sample consisted of PBMCs. These receptors came from a woman aged 40 to 50 in good health and CMV-seropositive.

The CDR3 loop is CASYTDRGRNQPQHF. The CDR3 region has the DNA TGTGCCAGCTATACGGACAGGGGCAGGAATCAGCCCCAGCATTTT. This rearrangement joins TRBV2 to TRBJ1-5; TRBD1 matches 9 bases. In germline, CDR1 is SNHLY, CDR2 FYNNEI. V was clipped by 8 bases and J by 4 bases; unmatched bases: 9. The CDR3 contains 15 residues.

With respect to this clone: The sample has other DNA sequences that encode this CDR3 too. The chain joins TRBV7-8 to TRBJ1-2; D perhaps matches TRBD1 (5 bases). The V end lost 3 bases, the J end lost 0 bases, and 20 bases lay between the germline ends. Germline CDR1 reads SGHVS; CDR2 reads FQNEAQ. CDR3 length equals 18 residues. CDR3 coding DNA: TGTGCCAGCAGCTTCCGGCAGGGATCCGTACCCGCTAACTATGGCTACACCTTC. Protein product: CASSFRQGSVPANYGYTF. Combining the CDR3 with reference TRBV7-8 and TRBJ1-2 gives the whole variable domain GAGVSQSPRYKVAKRGQDVALRCDPISGHVSLFWYQQALGQGPEFLTYFQNEAQLDKSGLPSDRFFAERPEGSVSTLKIQRTQQEDSAVYLCASSFRQGSVPANYGYTFGSGTRLTVV.

The chain couples TRBV6-6 to TRBJ2-7, with D perhaps TRBD2 (5 bases). Trimming shortened V by 6 bases and J by 7 bases, and 10 bases separated the two germline ends. The CDR3 spans 11 residues. CDR1 MNHNY and CDR2 SVGAGI come from the germline V gene (reference sequence). CDR3 sequence reads: CASSPSGEQYF. The CDR3 nucleotides read TGTGCCAGCAGCCCCTCGGGAGAGCAGTACTTC.

The sample holds a few counts of this clone. The chain recombines TRBV4-2 with TRBJ2-3; D perhaps matches TRBD2 (5 bases). The V gene lost 0 bases and the J gene lost 5 bases, with 6 bases spanning the gap. This CDR3 contains 13 residues. Germline V gene data show CDR1 as LGHNA and CDR2 as YNFKEQ. For the CDR3, the DNA is TGTGCCAGCAGCCAAGAGGGAGAAGATACGCAGTATTTT. As protein: CASSQEGEDTQYF.

The chain joins TRBV7-2 to TRBJ2-3; D is unclear. V dropped 4 bases and J dropped 4 bases, with 6 bases sitting between them. Per germline, CDR1 SGHTA and CDR2 FQGNSA. The CDR3 contains 12 residues. CDR3 residues: CASSYSPDTQYF. The CDR3 region has the DNA TGTGCCAGCAGCTATAGCCCAGATACGCAGTATTTT.

The genes are TRBV14 and TRBJ1-1; 7 nucleotides align to TRBD1. The CDR3 is made up of 13 amino acids. Trimming removed 7 bases from V and 0 bases from J; junction bases left unmatched: 2. CDR1 and CDR2 from the germline V gene are SGHDN and FVKESK. In nucleotides, the CDR3 is TGTGCCAGCATGGGACAGATGAACACTGAAGCTTTCTTT. Its translation is CASMGQMNTEAFF.

The chain couples TRBV19 to TRBJ1-2, with TRBD1 matching over 8 bases. The V gene end was trimmed by 3 bases and the J gene end by 3 bases; junction bases not matched to a gene: 12. CDR1 and CDR2 from the germline V gene are LNHDA and SQIVND (reference sequence). The CDR3 spans 17 residues. DNA for the CDR3: TGTGCCAGTAGTATTAGGGCAGGGGGCCTTAAAGACTATGGCTACACCTTC. Amino acid sequence: CASSIRAGGLKDYGYTF.

This clone occurred a few times. DNA for the CDR3: TGTGCCAGCAGCTTCTCGAATGAGCAGTTCTTC. Protein sequence: CASSFSNEQFF. The V and J genes are TRBV11-1 and TRBJ2-1; the D is unclear. With 3 bases removed from V and 7 bases from J, the gap between germline ends came to 4 bases. CDR3 length equals 11 residues. Germline V gives CDR1 SGHAT, CDR2 FQDESV (reference sequence).